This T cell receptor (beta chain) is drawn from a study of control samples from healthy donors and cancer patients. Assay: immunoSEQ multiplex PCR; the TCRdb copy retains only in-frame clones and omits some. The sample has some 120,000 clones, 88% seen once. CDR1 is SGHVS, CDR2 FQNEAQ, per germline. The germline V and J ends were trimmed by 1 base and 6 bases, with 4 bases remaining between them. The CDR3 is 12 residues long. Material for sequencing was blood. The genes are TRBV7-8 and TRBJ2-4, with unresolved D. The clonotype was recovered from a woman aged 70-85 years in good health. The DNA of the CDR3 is TGTGCCAGCAGCTTAGACGGAAACATTCAGTACTTC. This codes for CASSLDGNIQYF.